These 5 T cell receptor beta chains share one sample of origin, sequenced in a study of tissue T cells after allogeneic stem cell transplantation (dated 2022 in TCRdb). Library construction relied on the immunoSEQ multiplex PCR assay. Not all clones reach the TCRdb copy of this immuneACCESS table, which keeps in-frame sequences only. Checked studies attribute under half of the gap to unresolved V genes and leave the rest unexplained. This sample has roughly 20,000 clones in its table, and approximately 70% of those were observed once. The ten most abundant clones make up 0.41% of the sample. Material: blood. These receptors all stem from a female BALB/c mouse in good health. This strain is characterized by the MHC haplotype H2-d.

Turning to this clone: Gene names denote mouse genes. The read terminates 1 residue ahead of where the CDR3 ends, so the germline J gene completes it. The chain joins TRBV29 to TRBJ1-1; D is unresolved. The V end was cut by 0 bases, the J end by 0 bases, with 8 bases between. This CDR3 spans 15 amino acids. Germline CDR1 and CDR2: MSHET and SYDVDS. CDR3 protein: CASSLSTRSNTEVFF. CDR3 bases read: TGTGCTAGCAGTTTATCGACCAGATCAAACACAGAAGTCTTC.

With respect to this clone: The genes and germline here are from mouse. The CDR3 extends 1 residue past the end of the read, so its final part is completed from the germline J gene. The chain links TRBV1 to TRBJ2-1, with D perhaps matching TRBD2 (6 bases). There are 13 residues in the CDR3. Deletions cut 4 bases from V and 4 bases from J, with 8 bases between. Per the germline V gene, CDR1 is NSQYPW and CDR2 is LRSPGD (reference sequence). The covered CDR3 bases are TGCACCTGCAGTGGACTGGTATATGCTGAGCAGTTC. Its protein product is CTCSGLVYAEQF. The full CDR3 is CTCSGLVYAEQFF. Variable domain in full (rest from reference TRBV1 and TRBJ2-1): VTLLEQNPRWRLVPRGQAVNLRCILKNSQYPWMSWYQQDLQKQLQWLFTLRSPGDKEVKSLPGADYLATRVTDTELRLQVANMSQGRTLYCTCSGLVYAEQFFGPGTRLTVL.

To note about this clone: The genes and germline here are from mouse. The sequenced fragment ends 1 residue before the CDR3 boundary, so the rest is inferred from the germline J gene. V gene TRBV19 combines with J gene TRBJ2-7; the D call may be TRBD1 or TRBD2 (5 bases each). The germline V gene has CDR1 FNHDT and CDR2 SITEND (reference sequence). The CDR3 has 13 residues. Trimming took 3 bases from V and 5 from J, leaving 12 bases between them. The sequenced CDR3 bases are TGTGCCAGCAGTACCCTGAGGGGCGATGAACAGTAC. Its protein is CASSTLRGDEQY. The complete CDR3 protein is CASSTLRGDEQYF.

In regard to this clone: Gene names and germline refer to mouse. The CDR3 end lies 1 residue beyond the end of the read and is filled in from the germline J gene. The chain couples TRBV5 to TRBJ1-6; TRBD1 matches 8 bases. Being an ORF, TRBJ1-6 has a function that is uncertain. Germline CDR1 LGHNA, CDR2 YNLKQL (reference sequence). The J segment lost 7 bases and the V segment lost 0 bases, leaving 2 bases of the junction unmatched. This CDR3 contains 15 residues. The CDR3 protein is CASSQDRGQNSPLYF. The CDR3 bases that were read are TGTGCCAGCAGCCAAGACAGGGGGCAGAATTCGCCCCTCTAC.

In this sample, this clone turned up a few times. Each gene name is a mouse one. Read coverage stops 1 residue before the CDR3 terminus; the germline J gene supplies the remainder. The chain combines TRBV13-2 with TRBJ2-4; 10 bases agree with TRBD2. The CDR3 has 17 residues. Germline-derived CDR1 and CDR2 are NNHNN and SYGAGS (reference sequence). The V and J ends lost 2 bases and 0 bases, in that order; junction bases with no gene match: 6. Incomplete CDR3 DNA: TGTGCCAGCGGTGAAACCCTGGGGGGGCCTAGTCAAAACACCTTGTAC. It yields the protein CASGETLGGPSQNTLY. In full, the CDR3 is CASGETLGGPSQNTLYF.